The 25 T cell receptor beta chains given below trace back to one sample, sequenced in a study of blood T cell repertoires in COVID-19. Assay used: immunoSEQ multiplex PCR; TCRdb lists only in-frame clones, some missing. This sample carries roughly 250,000 clones, nearly 90% of them seen once, and the ten largest clones take roughly 2%. The sample comprised peripheral blood. Receptors originate from a woman in her 40s who had recovered from COVID-19.

The chain links TRBV18 to TRBJ2-7, with D tentatively TRBD2 (6 bases). This CDR3 spans 16 amino acids. V was cut by 6 bases and J by 2 bases, with 20 bases left in between. CDR1 and CDR2 (germline): KGHSH, LQKENI. This CDR3 is CASSEGRSYSPYEQYF. The CDR3 nucleotides are TGTGCCAGCTCGGAGGGGCGGTCGTATAGTCCCTACGAGCAGTACTTC.

This chain links TRBV5-1 with TRBJ2-6, with TRBD1 identical over 9 bases. This CDR3 comprises 16 residues. The J segment lost 4 bases and the V segment lost 0 bases, leaving 2 bases of the junction unmatched. Germline CDR1 and CDR2: SGHRS and YFSETQ. CDR3 sequence: CASSLGTGVGANVLTF. DNA for the CDR3: TGCGCCAGCAGCTTGGGGACAGGGGTCGGGGCCAACGTCCTGACTTTC.

The genes are TRBV28 and TRBJ2-1; 14 nucleotides match TRBD2. CDR1 is MDHEN, CDR2 SYDVKM, per germline. This CDR3 spans 18 amino acids. Trimming at V came to 3 bases and at J to 2 bases, leaving 6 bases not matched to a gene. DNA of the CDR3: TGTGCCAGCAGTTTTGGGACTAGCGGGGGCGCCACCTACAATGAGCAGTTCTTC. Translation gives CASSFGTSGGATYNEQFF.

As DNA, the CDR3 is TGTGCCAGCAGTGCCGAGGACTCTGCTACCGGGGAGCTGTTTTTT. Translating it yields CASSAEDSATGELFF. The chain carries TRBV2 and TRBJ2-2; perhaps TRBD2 as D (5 bases). The CDR3 extends over 15 amino acids. V was shortened by 4 bases and J by 5 bases, with 14 bases between the two germline ends. Germline CDR1 SNHLY, CDR2 FYNNEI.

This rearrangement joins TRBV15 to TRBJ2-2, with D uncertain. This CDR3 is built from 15 residues. V dropped 5 bases and J dropped 0 bases, with 10 bases sitting between them. Germline assignment: CDR1 LNHNV and CDR2 YYDKDF (reference sequence). In DNA form, the CDR3 reads TGTGCCACCAGCCCCCGCACTTCGAACACCGGGGAGCTGTTTTTT. Translation: CATSPRTSNTGELFF.

V usage is TRBV7-9 and J usage is TRBJ1-5; D unclear. The V and J ends lost 6 bases and 2 bases respectively, with 11 bases between them. The CDR3 length is 14 residues. CDR1 and CDR2 from the germline V gene are SEHNR and FQNEAQ (reference sequence). CDR3 bases: TGTGCCAGCAGTCTGGGCGCCGGCAATCAGCCCCAGCATTTT. Its translation: CASSLGAGNQPQHF.

The rearrangement links TRBV7-2 to TRBJ2-3; perhaps TRBD1 as D (5 bases). This CDR3 is 15 amino acids long. Per germline, CDR1 SGHTA and CDR2 FQGNSA. Trimming took 0 bases from V and 2 from J, leaving 9 bases between them. CDR3 DNA sequence: TGTGCCAGCAGCTTAGCCAGGGCGATCACAGATACGCAGTATTTT. Translation gives CASSLARAITDTQYF.

The count of this clone is one. The J gene is TRBJ1-5, the V gene TRBV18, with D perhaps matching TRBD1 (6 bases). The CDR3 contains 15 residues. Germline V gene lookup returns CDR1 KGHSH and CDR2 LQKENI. The V and J ends lost 3 bases and 1 base respectively, with 10 bases between them. The CDR3 loop is CASSPRQASNQPQHF. The CDR3 DNA sequence: TGTGCCAGCTCACCCCGACAGGCAAGCAATCAGCCCCAGCATTTT.

The chain combines TRBV2 with TRBJ2-2; D call uncertain. CDR1 SNHLY and CDR2 FYNNEI come from the germline V gene. V gave up 2 bases and J gave up 1 base, with 8 bases separating them. There are 15 residues in the CDR3. CDR3 sequence: CASSEWARNTGELFF. The CDR3 DNA reads TGTGCCAGCAGTGAATGGGCGCGGAACACCGGGGAGCTGTTTTTT.

The V and J genes are TRBV2 and TRBJ2-5; D unresolved. The V gene's germline CDR1 is SNHLY and CDR2 FYNNEI. V was cut by 3 bases and J by 2 bases, with 10 bases left in between. This CDR3 is built from 14 residues. The CDR3, as DNA: TGTGCCAGCAGTGATAGGCTGACTCAAGAGACCCAGTACTTC. It yields the protein CASSDRLTQETQYF.

The V call is TRBV19, the J call TRBJ2-5; 10 bases map to TRBD2. The ends lost 2 bases at V and 4 bases at J; junction bases unmatched: 7. In germline, CDR1 is LNHDA, CDR2 SQIVND (reference sequence). This CDR3 has 16 amino acids. DNA for the CDR3: TGTGCCAGTAGTATAAATACCCGGACTAGCGGAGAGACCCAGTACTTC. It specifies CASSINTRTSGETQYF.

The genes are TRBV10-3 and TRBJ1-4; 10 bases agree with TRBD1. J lost 7 bases, V lost 6 bases, and 11 bases had no gene match. The CDR3 has 16 amino acids. The germline gives CDR1 ENHRY, CDR2 SYGVKD. CDR3 nucleotides: TGTGCCATCAGGGGGACAGGGGCCGGGGGCGCTGAAAAACTGTTTTTT. Translation gives CAIRGTGAGGAEKLFF.

V gene TRBV19 combines with J gene TRBJ2-7, with a weak D call TRBD2 (7 bases). Trimming left V 11 bases short and J 0 bases short, with 20 bases between. Germline lookup yields CDR1 LNHDA and CDR2 SQIVND (reference sequence). The CDR3 runs to 15 residues. For the CDR3, the DNA is TGTGCCGTAGCCGATGAGGGGGGGTCCTCCTACGAGCAGTACTTC. The encoded protein is CAVADEGGSSYEQYF.

This sequence joins TRBV5-4 and TRBJ1-2; 9 bases agree with TRBD1. The V and J ends lost 4 bases and 8 bases, in that order; junction bases with no gene match: 6. The germline V gene encodes CDR1 SGHNT and CDR2 YYREEE (reference sequence). This CDR3 has 13 residues. This CDR3 is CASSRDRDRGYTF. CDR3 DNA sequence: TGTGCCAGCAGCCGGGACAGGGACCGAGGCTACACCTTC.

The chain joins TRBV12-3 or TRBV12-4 to TRBJ1-1; D unclear. The germline V and J ends were trimmed by 6 bases and 3 bases, with 8 bases remaining between them. CDR3 length: 12 amino acids. DNA of the CDR3: TGTGCCAGCAGAACTAGGGACACTGAAGCTTTCTTT. Its translation is CASRTRDTEAFF.

This chain joins TRBV28 and TRBJ1-6; 8 bases align to TRBD1. Germline values: CDR1 MDHEN, CDR2 SYDVKM. Germline trimming cut 6 bases from V and 11 bases from J; bases unmatched to any gene: 6. The CDR3 consists of 13 residues. The CDR3 spells CASRGQGETPLHF. The CDR3, as DNA: TGTGCCAGCAGAGGACAGGGTGAGACACCCCTCCACTTT. Full variable domain (remainder filled in from reference TRBV28 and TRBJ1-6): DVKVTQSSRYLVKRTGEKVFLECVQDMDHENMFWYRQDPGLGLRLIYFSYDVKMKEKGDIPEGYSVSREKKERFSLILESASTNQTSMYLCASRGQGETPLHFGNGTRLTVT.

This chain joins TRBV18 and TRBJ1-5; 9 bases map to TRBD1. Germline CDR1 KGHSH, CDR2 LQKENI. With V trimmed by 5 bases and J by 9 bases, 11 bases remained unmatched. This CDR3 region has 15 residues. The CDR3 DNA reads as TGTGCCAGCTCATCGGACAGGGGCTATCATTTGCCCCAGCATTTT. It encodes CASSSDRGYHLPQHF.

This clone has a single count. The chain uses TRBV6-6 and TRBJ2-6, with D perhaps matching TRBD1 (6 bases). This CDR3 region has 16 residues. CDR1 and CDR2 from the germline V gene are MNHNY and SVGAGI (reference sequence). The ends were cut back, 7 bases at V and 0 bases at J, with 13 bases in the middle. The CDR3 protein is CASTRPTGSGANVLTF. The CDR3 DNA follows: TGTGCCAGCACGCGACCGACAGGCTCTGGGGCCAACGTCCTGACTTTC.

The chain is built from TRBV9 and TRBJ2-3, with 13 nucleotides matching TRBD2. The CDR3 is 16 residues long. V lost 0 bases and J lost 4; bases outside the gene matches: 2. Germline V lookup: CDR1 SGDLS, CDR2 YYNGEE. The CDR3 DNA sequence: TGTGCCAGCAGCGTAGGGACTAGCGGGAGAGCAGATACGCAGTATTTT. It codes for CASSVGTSGRADTQYF. The variable domain in full, with the rest retrieved from reference TRBV9 and TRBJ2-3, is DSGVTQTPKHLITATGQRVTLRCSPRSGDLSVYWYQQSLDQGLQFLIQYYNGEERAKGNILERFSAQQFPDLHSELNLSSLELGDSALYFCASSVGTSGRADTQYFGPGTRLTVL.

J is TRBJ2-2 and V is TRBV7-2, with 7 positions matching TRBD2. CDR3 length: 17 residues. V lost 5 bases to trimming and J lost 1 base; unmatched junction nucleotides: 10. Germline values: CDR1 SGHTA, CDR2 FQGNSA. The CDR3 loop reads CASSLPGGTKNTGELFF. As DNA, the CDR3 is TGTGCCAGCAGCCTCCCCGGCGGGACTAAGAACACCGGGGAGCTGTTTTTT. The full variable domain, completed using reference TRBV7-2 and TRBJ2-2, is GAGVSQSPSNKVTEKGKDVELRCDPISGHTALYWYRQSLGQGLEFLIYFQGNSAPDKSGLPSDRFSAERTGGSVSTLTIQRTQQEDSAVYLCASSLPGGTKNTGELFFGEGSRLTVL.

The J gene is TRBJ1-4, the V gene TRBV4-2; TRBD1 aligns across 9 bases. This CDR3 is built from 13 residues. The germline V gene encodes CDR1 LGHNA and CDR2 YNFKEQ. The V and J ends lost 4 bases and 8 bases, in that order; junction bases with no gene match: 2. CDR3 sequence (DNA): TGTGCCAGCAGCCGAGACAGGGGGGAAAAACTGTTTTTT. It specifies CASSRDRGEKLFF.

In nucleotides, the CDR3 is TGTGCCAGCAGCCAAGACAGGGTCTATAATTCACCCCTCCACTTT. It is translated as CASSQDRVYNSPLHF. The chain has TRBV4-2 and TRBJ1-6; tentative D call: TRBD1 (5 bases). CDR1 and CDR2 from the germline V gene are LGHNA and YNFKEQ. Trimming cost V 0 bases and J 3 bases, with 6 bases left between them. The CDR3 totals 15 residues.

The J gene is TRBJ1-4, the V gene TRBV6-1; possibly TRBD1 for D (5 bases). The V gene lost 3 bases and the J gene lost 7 bases, with 15 bases spanning the gap. CDR1 is MNHNS and CDR2 is SASEGT in the germline V gene. This CDR3 spans 15 amino acids. The chain's CDR3 is CASSDGGRDSEKLFF. The DNA for the CDR3 is TGTGCCAGCAGTGATGGGGGGAGGGATAGTGAAAAACTGTTTTTT.

This clone was picked up one time. The J gene is TRBJ2-1, the V gene TRBV7-2; no clear D gene. CDR1 and CDR2 (germline): SGHTA, FQGNSA. CDR3 size: 13 residues. V gave up 3 bases and J gave up 4 bases, with 7 bases separating them. The chain's CDR3 is CASSFRRYNEQFF. In DNA form, the CDR3 reads TGTGCCAGCAGCTTCCGTCGGTACAATGAGCAGTTCTTC.

The chain links TRBV7-2 to TRBJ1-5; TRBD1 aligns across 7 bases. The V gene's germline CDR1 is SGHTA and CDR2 FQGNSA. Trimming took 1 base from V and 3 from J; bases not matched to a gene: 3. The CDR3 contains 15 residues. CDR3 region: CASSLVGQNNQPQHF. CDR3 sequence (DNA): TGTGCCAGCAGCTTAGTGGGACAGAACAATCAGCCCCAGCATTTT. Complete variable domain (other parts from reference TRBV7-2 and TRBJ1-5): GAGVSQSPSNKVTEKGKDVELRCDPISGHTALYWYRQSLGQGLEFLIYFQGNSAPDKSGLPSDRFSAERTGGSVSTLTIQRTQQEDSAVYLCASSLVGQNNQPQHFGDGTRLSIL.